The 12 T cell receptor beta chains below all came from one sample that was sequenced in a study of blood T cell repertoires in COVID-19. Some clones are missing from TCRdb's copy, which holds only in-frame ones; the method was immunoSEQ multiplex PCR. The sample shows roughly 330,000 clones, more than 75% of them seen only once. Sequenced input: PBMCs or T cells enriched from blood (not recorded which). The receptors stem from a woman aged 18-35 years who had recovered from COVID-19.

The CDR3 here is CASSQGQSGSGNTIYF. For the CDR3, the DNA is TGCGCCAGCAGCCAGGGACAGTCCGGCTCTGGAAACACCATATATTTT. This chain uses TRBV5-1 with TRBJ1-3; TRBD1 matches at 7 bases. The CDR3 is 16 amino acids. In germline, CDR1 is SGHRS, CDR2 YFSETQ. V lost 4 bases to trimming and J lost 0 bases; unmatched junction nucleotides: 7.

The J gene is TRBJ2-3, the V gene TRBV20-1; a possible D gene is TRBD2 (6 bases). The germline V gene has CDR1 DFQATT and CDR2 SNEGSKA (reference sequence). This CDR3 contains 14 residues. Deletions cut 3 bases from V and 4 bases from J, with 14 bases between. The DNA for the CDR3 is TGCAGTGCTAGTCCTCCACTAGCTGCAGATACGCAGTATTTT. This encodes CSASPPLAADTQYF.

The chain recombines TRBV19 with TRBJ1-5; possible D gene TRBD1, 5 bases. CDR3 length: 15 residues. Trimming pared 5 bases from V and 5 bases from J, leaving 16 bases between. The germline gives CDR1 LNHDA, CDR2 SQIVND (reference sequence). The DNA for the CDR3 is TGTGCCAGTAGTTATAGCAGGGAACGGGATCAGCCCCAGCATTTT. It codes for CASSYSRERDQPQHF.

The chain joins TRBV2 to TRBJ1-1; 7 bases align to TRBD1. The V and J ends lost 7 bases and 5 bases, in that order; junction bases with no gene match: 10. The V gene's germline CDR1 is SNHLY and CDR2 FYNNEI. The CDR3 has 14 amino acids. As DNA, the CDR3 is TGTGCCAGCACGGTCGGGAGGGGGCGGACTGAAGCTTTCTTT. It translates to CASTVGRGRTEAFF.

V gene TRBV5-1 combines with J gene TRBJ1-1; 10 bases map to TRBD1. Germline CDR1 SGHRS, CDR2 YFSETQ. Trimming took 4 bases from V and 2 from J; bases not matched to a gene: 11. This CDR3 has 17 residues. CDR3 sequence (DNA): TGCGCCAGCAGCCCACACGACAGGGGGCGGTCAAACACTGAAGCTTTCTTT. Amino acids: CASSPHDRGRSNTEAFF.

The genes are TRBV2 and TRBJ2-2, with 7 bases matching TRBD1. This CDR3 has 15 amino acids. The J segment lost 4 bases and the V segment lost 6 bases, leaving 8 bases of the junction unmatched. Germline values: CDR1 SNHLY, CDR2 FYNNEI. Here the CDR3 DNA reads TGTGCCAGCAGACTAAGGACAGGCATCACCGGGGAGCTGTTTTTT. Its translation is CASRLRTGITGELFF.

The chain couples TRBV5-4 to TRBJ1-6; 8 bases align to TRBD1. Looked up from germline, CDR1 is SGHNT and CDR2 is YYREEE (reference sequence). The CDR3 contains 17 residues. V trimming: 0 bases; J trimming: 4 bases; junction bases outside the gene matches: 6. CDR3 amino acids: CASSLGGQEGYNSPLHF. CDR3 bases: TGTGCCAGCAGCTTGGGGGGACAGGAGGGGTATAATTCACCCCTCCACTTT.

The V and J genes are TRBV6-5 and TRBJ1-4, with D hard to call. The germline V gene encodes CDR1 MNHEY and CDR2 SVGAGI. CDR3 length: 14 amino acids. V dropped 2 bases and J dropped 8 bases, with 12 bases sitting between them. CDR3 sequence (DNA): TGTGCCAGCAGTTACCAGGACGGGAGGGAAAAACTGTTTTTT. It yields the protein CASSYQDGREKLFF.

The rearrangement links TRBV27 to TRBJ2-7; no clear D. CDR1 MNHEY and CDR2 SMNVEV come from the germline V gene (reference sequence). There are 14 residues in the CDR3. V was clipped by 7 bases and J by 1 base, with 14 bases between them. The CDR3 region has the DNA TGTGCCAGCACCCTAGACGGAACTTCCTACGAGCAGTACTTC. Residues: CASTLDGTSYEQYF.

This chain links TRBV6-5 with TRBJ1-2; D unclear. Germline-derived CDR1 and CDR2 are MNHEY and SVGAGI. V was shortened by 6 bases and J by 9 bases, with 23 bases between the two germline ends. CDR3 length: 15 amino acids. The DNA for the CDR3 is TGTGCCAGCAGCTCAGACTTGTGGCAGCCCGATAGCTACACCTTC. This codes for CASSSDLWQPDSYTF.

The chain uses TRBV11-3 and TRBJ1-2; 7 positions match TRBD1. CDR3 length: 13 amino acids. Trimming at V came to 4 bases and at J to 6 bases, leaving 5 bases not matched to a gene. Germline values: CDR1 SGHNT, CDR2 YENEEA. CDR3 sequence: CASSYRGGNGYTF. CDR3 nucleotides: TGTGCCAGCAGCTACAGGGGTGGAAATGGCTACACCTTC. The entire variable domain, with the rest obtained from reference TRBV11-3 and TRBJ1-2, is as follows: EAGVVQSPRYKIIEKKQPVAFWCNPISGHNTLYWYLQNLGQGPELLIRYENEEAVDDSQLPKDRFSAERLKGVDSTLKIQPAELGDSAVYLCASSYRGGNGYTFGSGTRLTVV.

The J gene is TRBJ2-2, the V gene TRBV7-9; 7 bases fit TRBD1. The germline CDR1 and CDR2 sequences are SEHNR and FQNEAQ (reference sequence). Trimming at V came to 4 bases and at J to 6 bases, leaving 20 bases not matched to a gene. The CDR3 spans 19 residues. The chain's CDR3 is CASSSPGDQGVNLAGELFF. The CDR3 DNA sequence: TGTGCCAGCAGCTCCCCCGGCGATCAGGGGGTTAATCTAGCCGGGGAGCTGTTTTTT.